The entry below describes one TCR beta chain. V lost 1 base and J lost 5; bases outside the gene matches: 15. CDR3 length: 17 amino acids. Germline values: CDR1 SQVTM, CDR2 ANQGSEA. The sample belongs to a study of technical replicates of blood from several donors. The protocol was immunoSEQ multiplex PCR, while the TCRdb copy is restricted to in-frame clones and leaves out a portion. The sample has 55,000 to 80,000 clones, 85% to 90% seen once; the top ten hold around 4.9%. The source material was PBMCs. The rearrangement links TRBV29-1 to TRBJ2-7, with 9 bases identical to TRBD1. This sequence was found in a human donor in good health. Some clones in this sample may be carry-over from other donors' samples. DNA for the CDR3: TGCAGCGTTGAAGCAGCGGCCTGGGACAGGGTTGACAACGAGCAGTACTTC. It codes for CSVEAAAWDRVDNEQYF.